This T cell receptor beta chain was captured in a study of blood T cell repertoires in COVID-19 (dated by TCRdb to about 2020). Context from the whole study: Collaborator samples came from the United States, Italy and Spain and covered acute and convalescent phases of COVID-19. Subjects who had been exposed to COVID-19, were actively infected with it, or had recovered from it provided the deeply sampled blood TCRbeta repertoires that made up the dataset. Where available, HLA class I and class II types were obtained from metadata supplied by the sample provider rather than from assay-based typing. The samples were drawn from two sources: the first 160 participants of the ongoing ImmuneRACE study, and 1,200 or so subjects contributed by 6 global collaborators. A freely available public database, intended as a resource for researchers studying the immune response to SARS-CoV-2, is where the repertoires were released. The prospective study material was composed of cDNA or gDNA derived from T cells, B-cell-depleted T cells, or PBMCs. The sample metadata nearly always contained a de-identified subject ID, COVID-19 status, age in years and sex.

The CDR1 and CDR2 encoded by the germline V gene are MDHEN and SYDVKM. Trimming removed 3 bases from V and 0 bases from J, leaving 7 bases between the germline ends. The CDR3, from cysteine to phenylalanine, totals 14 residues. The retained sequence is limited to the CDR3, 42 bases, with the frame set at the first base. Note on this clone: No antigen is known for it. Per-base quality was not reported, and no clone a single base away is much larger than it.

The collaborating institutions used their own protocols to collect whole blood in K2EDTA tubes. For TCRbeta analysis, collaborators shipped samples as frozen whole blood, isolated PBMCs, or DNA extracted from either of those sample types. What the research found in general, with its limitations: Clinical and demographic metadata were provided uncurated, with the amount varying by source and participant.

TCRbeta CDR3 regions were amplified from genomic DNA by means of the immunoSEQ Assay, a bias-controlled multiplex PCR. The authors' pipeline ran thus. The number of nucleated cells in each sample was estimated from the amplification of reference gene primers within the assay. To quantify the absolute abundance of each unique TCRbeta CDR3 rearrangement, sequence reads were collapsed and filtered. For each sample, productive Simpson clonality was calculated as the square root of Simpson's diversity index over productive rearrangements. Drawn from immuneACCESS, this table holds only the in-frame rearrangements with V and J called that TCRdb kept. Clones are partly lost; checked studies trace under half to an unresolved V gene and leave the rest unexplained. V and J calls and clone size are given by that table; D and trimming were obtained from the DNA. The sample includes tens of thousands of clones, with about 77% observed a single time. The ten top clones hold about 29% of the sample.

The chain employs TRBV28 and TRBJ2-3, with no confident D gene call. The sequenced sample consisted of peripheral blood. The receptor was isolated from a human donor in a cohort sampled during active COVID-19. The CDR3: CASSLAHSTDTQYF. Here is the DNA: TGTGCCAGCAGTTTGGCCCACAGCACAGATACGCAGTATTTT.